Sequencing of this TCR beta chain was carried out in a study of OX40 agonist ivuxolimab in advanced cancers. Study in general: Patients in the trial were receiving intravenous ivuxolimab every 2 weeks, at doses of 0.01 to 10 mg/kg. Prior therapy, whether anti-PD-1, anti-PD-L1 or anti-CTLA-4, was allowed, and 35% to 40% had some.

Notes on the study in general: On average, CD8+ T cells had more expanded clones than CD4+.

Using immunoSEQ multiplex PCR, the repertoire was profiled, and TCRdb retains in-frame clones only, with some absent. The sample holds roughly 70,000 clones, around 90% seen once. Germline loops: CDR1 MNHEY, CDR2 SVGAGI. The CDR3 sequence is 15 residues long. J gave up 6 bases and V 6 bases, and 10 bases lay outside the gene matches. About this clone itself: The target antigen is unknown.

Sequencing was performed on CD4+ or CD8+ T cells sorted from blood, taken in a trial of the OX40 agonist ivuxolimab. This rearrangement joins TRBV6-5 to TRBJ1-1; 10 bases align to TRBD1. The TCR sequence derives from an adult with an advanced solid tumor such as melanoma, head and neck, liver or kidney cancer. The CDR3 nucleotides are TGTGCCAGCAGAAGGGACAGGGGACCCCTCGCTGAAGCTTTCTTT. This codes for CASRRDRGPLAEAFF.